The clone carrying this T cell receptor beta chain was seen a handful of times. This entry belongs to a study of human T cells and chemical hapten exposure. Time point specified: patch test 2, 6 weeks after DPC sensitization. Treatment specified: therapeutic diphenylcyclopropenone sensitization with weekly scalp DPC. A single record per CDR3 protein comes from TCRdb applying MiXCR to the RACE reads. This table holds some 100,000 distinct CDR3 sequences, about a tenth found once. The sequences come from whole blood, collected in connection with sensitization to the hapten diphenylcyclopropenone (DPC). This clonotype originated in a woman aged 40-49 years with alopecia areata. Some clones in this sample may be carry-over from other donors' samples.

For the CDR3, the DNA is TGTGCCAGCAGCTTCCGGCAGACAGAGACCCAGTACTTC. This gives the protein CASSFRQTETQYF. This chain links TRBV7-2 with TRBJ2-5; D not certain. The CDR3 contains 13 residues. V lost 3 bases and J lost 4, with 9 bases in between. Germline V gives CDR1 SGHTA, CDR2 FQGNSA.